This T cell receptor (beta chain) comes out of a study of neoadjuvant anti-PD-1 for oral cavity cancer. On this clone: The antigen remains unidentified.

PBMCs were not maintained or expanded in culture before analysis. Data came from immunoSEQ multiplex PCR; TCRdb stores just in-frame clones and leaves some out. The repertoire holds around 13,000 clones, with around 70% as singletons. Study-wide results and caveats: Non-responders to neoadjuvant nivolumab had significantly more clonal PBMC T cells than responders.

Germline lookup yields CDR1 LGHNT and CDR2 FRNRAP. The CDR3 runs 16 residues. V lost 3 bases, J lost 5 bases, and 20 bases lay in between. The clonotype comes from a person aged 35 to 85 with oral cavity squamous cell carcinoma. The rearrangement uses TRBV12-5 and TRBJ2-7; tentatively, D is TRBD1 or TRBD2 (5 bases each). The sequences come from PBMCs, collected before nivolumab (anti-PD-1) treatment. Here the CDR3 DNA reads TGTGCTAGTGGTTTCCCCGAGGGGAACCCTAACAACGAGCAGTACTTC. Protein product: CASGFPEGNPNNEQYF.